This T cell receptor (beta chain) was identified in a study of shared clonotypes between healthy human individuals. The V end lost 6 bases, the J end lost 5 bases, and 7 bases lay between the germline ends. Per germline, CDR1 SEHNR and CDR2 FQNEAQ (reference sequence). The CDR3 length is 11 residues. The naive CD8 subset, CD45RO-negative cells positively selected for CCR7, excluded terminally differentiated effector memory CD45RA+ cells. TCRdb's table, derived via immunoSEQ multiplex PCR, lists solely in-frame clones and lacks some. The sample lists roughly 2 million clones; approximately 94% were seen once.

The chain joins TRBV7-9 to TRBJ1-1; D is unresolved. The sequenced material came from naive CD8+ T cells sorted from blood. This clonotype was sampled from a man aged 18 to 30 in good health. CDR3 sequence: CASRRGTEAFF. The DNA for the CDR3 is TGTGCCAGCAGACGAGGGACTGAAGCTTTCTTT.